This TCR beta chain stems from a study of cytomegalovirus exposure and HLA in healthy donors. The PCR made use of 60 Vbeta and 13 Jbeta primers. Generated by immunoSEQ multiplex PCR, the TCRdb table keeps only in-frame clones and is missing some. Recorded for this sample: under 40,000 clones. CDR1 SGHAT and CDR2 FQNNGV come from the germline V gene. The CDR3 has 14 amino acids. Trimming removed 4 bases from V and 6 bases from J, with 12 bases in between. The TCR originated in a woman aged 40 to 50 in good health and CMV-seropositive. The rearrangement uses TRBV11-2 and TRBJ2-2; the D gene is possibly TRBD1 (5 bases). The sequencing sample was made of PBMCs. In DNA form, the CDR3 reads TGTGCCAGCAGCTCAGGAACAGGACCCGGGGAGCTGTTTTTT. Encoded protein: CASSSGTGPGELFF. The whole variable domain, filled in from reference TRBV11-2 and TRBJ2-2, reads EAGVAQSPRYKIIEKRQSVAFWCNPISGHATLYWYQQILGQGPKLLIQFQNNGVVDDSQLPKDRFSAERLKGVDSTLKIQPAKLEDSAVYLCASSSGTGPGELFFGEGSRLTVL.